This paragraph reports one T cell receptor beta chain. Its matching antigen is unknown. The CDR3 length is 14 residues. Germline CDR1 MNHEY, CDR2 SMNVEV (reference sequence). V lost 6 bases, J lost 6 bases, and 14 bases lay in between. This entry comes from a study of OX40 agonist ivuxolimab in advanced cancers. General study points: Expanded clones were, on average, more numerous among CD8+ T cells than CD4+.

Sequencing used immunoSEQ multiplex PCR; TCRdb keeps in-frame clones, though not all of them. This table has approximately 82,000 clones, about 91% appearing once. The receptor was derived from an adult with an advanced solid tumor such as melanoma, head and neck, liver or kidney cancer. The genes are TRBV27 and TRBJ2-2, with D possibly being TRBD2 (6 bases). The source material was CD4+ or CD8+ T cells sorted from blood, sampled in a trial of the OX40 agonist ivuxolimab. Here the CDR3 reads CASSAASVPGELFF. In DNA, the CDR3 is TGTGCCAGCAGCGCCGCTAGCGTCCCCGGGGAGCTGTTTTTT.